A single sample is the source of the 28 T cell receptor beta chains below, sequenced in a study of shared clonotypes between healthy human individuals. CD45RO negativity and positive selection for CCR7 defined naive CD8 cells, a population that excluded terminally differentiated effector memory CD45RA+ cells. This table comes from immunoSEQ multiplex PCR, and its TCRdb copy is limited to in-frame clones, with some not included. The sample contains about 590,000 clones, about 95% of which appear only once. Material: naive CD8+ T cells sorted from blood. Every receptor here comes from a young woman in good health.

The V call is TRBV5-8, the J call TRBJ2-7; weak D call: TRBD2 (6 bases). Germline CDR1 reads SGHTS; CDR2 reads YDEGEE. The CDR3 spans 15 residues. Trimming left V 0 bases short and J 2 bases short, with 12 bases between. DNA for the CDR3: TGTGCCAGCAGCTTGGGGGGCGGGAAAACCTACGAGCAGTACTTC. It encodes CASSLGGGKTYEQYF.

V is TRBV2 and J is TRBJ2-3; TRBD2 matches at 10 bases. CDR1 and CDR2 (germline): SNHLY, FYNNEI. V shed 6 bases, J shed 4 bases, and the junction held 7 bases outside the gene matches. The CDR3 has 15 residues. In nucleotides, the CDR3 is TGTGCCAGCAGAACCGGGACTAGCGCCCCAGATACGCAGTATTTT. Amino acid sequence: CASRTGTSAPDTQYF.

The chain's CDR3 is CAYSGVNRDYEQYF. CDR3 DNA: TGTGCCTACAGTGGGGTAAATAGAGACTACGAGCAGTACTTC. The rearrangement joins TRBV30 to TRBJ2-7; D is ambiguous. CDR3 length equals 14 residues. Trimming stripped 7 bases from V and 3 bases from J, with 19 bases between. CDR1 is GTSNPN, CDR2 SVGIG, per germline (reference sequence).

CDR3: CAWSSWGREGGTDTQYF. The CDR3 bases are TGTGCCTGGAGTTCTTGGGGGAGAGAAGGGGGTACAGATACGCAGTATTTT. The rearrangement links TRBV30 to TRBJ2-3; possible D gene TRBD1, 6 bases. With 2 bases removed from V and 3 bases from J, the gap between germline ends came to 21 bases. The germline V gene encodes CDR1 GTSNPN and CDR2 SVGIG (reference sequence). The CDR3 extends over 17 amino acids.

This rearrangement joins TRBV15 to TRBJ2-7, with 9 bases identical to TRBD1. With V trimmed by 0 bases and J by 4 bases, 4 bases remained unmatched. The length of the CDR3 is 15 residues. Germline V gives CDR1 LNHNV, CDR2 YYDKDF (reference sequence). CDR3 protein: CATSRDLGQGYEQYF. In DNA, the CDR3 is TGTGCCACCAGCAGAGACTTAGGACAGGGGTACGAGCAGTACTTC. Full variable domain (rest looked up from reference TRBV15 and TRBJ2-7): DAMVIQNPRYQVTQFGKPVTLSCSQTLNHNVMYWYQQKSSQAPKLLFHYYDKDFNNEADTPDNFQSRRPNTSFCFLDIRSPGLGDTAMYLCATSRDLGQGYEQYFGPGTRLTVT.

The CDR3 spells CASSLGGTSNEQFF. Written as DNA, the CDR3 is TGTGCCAGCAGCTTAGGGGGGACTAGCAATGAGCAGTTCTTC. The chain combines TRBV7-9 with TRBJ2-1; 8 nucleotides agree with TRBD2. Germline V gene data show CDR1 as SEHNR and CDR2 as FQNEAQ (reference sequence). The length of the CDR3 is 14 residues. The V and J ends lost 1 base and 6 bases, in that order; junction bases with no gene match: 2.

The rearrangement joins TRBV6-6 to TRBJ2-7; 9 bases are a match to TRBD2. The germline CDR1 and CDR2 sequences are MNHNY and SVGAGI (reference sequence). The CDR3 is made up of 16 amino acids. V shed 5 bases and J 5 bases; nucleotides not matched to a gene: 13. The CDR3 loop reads CASSPSPSGRFNEQYF. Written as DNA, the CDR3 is TGTGCCAGCAGTCCGAGTCCGAGCGGGAGGTTCAACGAGCAGTACTTC.

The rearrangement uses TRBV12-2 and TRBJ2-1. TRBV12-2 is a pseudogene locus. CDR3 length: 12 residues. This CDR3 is CASRLRVDEQFF. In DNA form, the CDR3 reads TGTGCAAGTCGCTTAAGGGTCGATGAGCAGTTCTTC.

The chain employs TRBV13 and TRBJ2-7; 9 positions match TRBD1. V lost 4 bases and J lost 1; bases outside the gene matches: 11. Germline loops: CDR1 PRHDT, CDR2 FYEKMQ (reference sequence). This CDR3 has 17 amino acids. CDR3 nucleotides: TGTGCCAGCAGCTCCCCCGGGACCGGGACAGGGTCCTACGAGCAGTACTTC. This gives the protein CASSSPGTGTGSYEQYF.

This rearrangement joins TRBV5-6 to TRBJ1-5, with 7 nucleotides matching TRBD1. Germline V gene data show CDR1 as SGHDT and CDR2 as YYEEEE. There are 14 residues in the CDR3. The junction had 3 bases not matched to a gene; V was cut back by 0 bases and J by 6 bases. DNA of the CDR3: TGTGCCAGCAGCTTGGGAACAGGGGTTCAGCCCCAGCATTTT. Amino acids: CASSLGTGVQPQHF.

This chain's CDR3 is CASTGTAGRGTEAFF. In DNA form, the CDR3 reads TGTGCCAGCACCGGGACAGCCGGCCGAGGCACTGAAGCTTTCTTT. The rearrangement joins TRBV2 to TRBJ1-1; TRBD1 matches 7 bases. Germline V gives CDR1 SNHLY, CDR2 FYNNEI. The J segment lost 4 bases and the V segment lost 7 bases, leaving 12 bases of the junction unmatched. The CDR3 has 15 amino acids. Combining the CDR3 with reference TRBV2 and TRBJ1-1 gives the whole variable domain EPEVTQTPSHQVTQMGQEVILRCVPISNHLYFYWYRQILGQKVEFLVSFYNNEISEKSEIFDDQFSVERPDGSNFTLKIRSTKLEDSAMYFCASTGTAGRGTEAFFGQGTRLTVV.

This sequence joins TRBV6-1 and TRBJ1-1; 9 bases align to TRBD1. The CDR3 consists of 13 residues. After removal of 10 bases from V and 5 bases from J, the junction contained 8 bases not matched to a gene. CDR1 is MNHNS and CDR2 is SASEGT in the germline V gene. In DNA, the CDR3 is TGTGCCAACGTGGCGACAGGGGGGACTGAAGCTTTCTTT. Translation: CANVATGGTEAFF.

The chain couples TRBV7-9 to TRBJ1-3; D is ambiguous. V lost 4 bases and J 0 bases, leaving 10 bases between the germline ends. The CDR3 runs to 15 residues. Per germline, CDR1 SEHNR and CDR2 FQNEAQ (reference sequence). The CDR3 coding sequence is TGTGCCAGCAGCTCGGACGGCAGCTCTGGAAACACCATATATTTT. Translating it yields CASSSDGSSGNTIYF.

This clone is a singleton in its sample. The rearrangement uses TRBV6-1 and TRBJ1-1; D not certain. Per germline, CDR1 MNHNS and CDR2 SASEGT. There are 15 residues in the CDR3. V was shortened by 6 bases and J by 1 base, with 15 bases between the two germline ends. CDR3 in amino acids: CASSVVQARNTEAFF. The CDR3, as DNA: TGTGCCAGCAGCGTCGTGCAGGCTCGGAACACTGAAGCTTTCTTT.

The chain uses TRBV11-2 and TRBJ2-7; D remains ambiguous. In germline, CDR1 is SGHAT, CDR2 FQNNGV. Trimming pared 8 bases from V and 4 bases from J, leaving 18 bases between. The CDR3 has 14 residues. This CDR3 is CASGGIKWRYEQYF. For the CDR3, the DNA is TGTGCCAGCGGTGGGATTAAGTGGCGGTACGAGCAGTACTTC.

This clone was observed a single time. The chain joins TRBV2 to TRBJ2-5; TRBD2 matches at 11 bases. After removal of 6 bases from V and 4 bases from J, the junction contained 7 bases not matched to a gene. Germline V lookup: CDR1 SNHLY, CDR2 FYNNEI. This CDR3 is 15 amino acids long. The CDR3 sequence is CASRGRLAGGETQYF. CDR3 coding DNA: TGTGCCAGCAGGGGGAGGCTAGCGGGAGGAGAGACCCAGTACTTC.

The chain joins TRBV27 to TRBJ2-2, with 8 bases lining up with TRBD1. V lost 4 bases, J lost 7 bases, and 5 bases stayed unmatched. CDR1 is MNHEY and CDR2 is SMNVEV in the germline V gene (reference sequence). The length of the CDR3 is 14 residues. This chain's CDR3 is CASSYQGADGELFF. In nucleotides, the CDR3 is TGTGCCAGCAGTTACCAGGGGGCGGACGGGGAGCTGTTTTTT.

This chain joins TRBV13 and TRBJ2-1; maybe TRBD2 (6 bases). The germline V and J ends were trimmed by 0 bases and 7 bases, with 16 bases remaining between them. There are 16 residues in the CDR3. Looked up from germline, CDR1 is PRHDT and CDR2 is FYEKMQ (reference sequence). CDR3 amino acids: CASSLGLDTRGNEQFF. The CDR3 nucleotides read TGTGCCAGCAGCTTAGGCCTCGACACCCGGGGGAATGAGCAGTTCTTC.

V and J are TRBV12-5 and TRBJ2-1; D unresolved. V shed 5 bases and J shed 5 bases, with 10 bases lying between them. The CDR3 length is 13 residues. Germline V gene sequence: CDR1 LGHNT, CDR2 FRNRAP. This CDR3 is CASGQDPDNEQFF. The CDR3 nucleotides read TGTGCTAGTGGTCAAGACCCGGACAATGAGCAGTTCTTC.

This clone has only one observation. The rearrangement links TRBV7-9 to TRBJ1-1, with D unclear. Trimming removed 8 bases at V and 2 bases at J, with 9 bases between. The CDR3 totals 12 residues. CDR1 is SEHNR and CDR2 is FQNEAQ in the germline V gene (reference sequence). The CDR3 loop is CASRGRNTEAFF. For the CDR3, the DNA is TGTGCCAGCCGAGGGCGTAACACTGAAGCTTTCTTT.

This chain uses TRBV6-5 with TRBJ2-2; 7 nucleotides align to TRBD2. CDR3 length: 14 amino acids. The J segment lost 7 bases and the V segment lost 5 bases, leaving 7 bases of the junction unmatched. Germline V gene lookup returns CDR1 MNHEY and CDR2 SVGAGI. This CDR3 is CASSPAGAHGELFF. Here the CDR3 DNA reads TGTGCCAGCAGTCCCGCGGGAGCCCACGGGGAGCTGTTTTTT.

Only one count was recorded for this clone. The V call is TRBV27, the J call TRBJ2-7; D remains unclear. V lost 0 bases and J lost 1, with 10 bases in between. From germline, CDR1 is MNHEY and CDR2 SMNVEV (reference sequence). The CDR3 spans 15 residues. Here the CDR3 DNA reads TGTGCCAGCAGTTTATCCGAGACTGGATCCTACGAGCAGTACTTC. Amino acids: CASSLSETGSYEQYF.

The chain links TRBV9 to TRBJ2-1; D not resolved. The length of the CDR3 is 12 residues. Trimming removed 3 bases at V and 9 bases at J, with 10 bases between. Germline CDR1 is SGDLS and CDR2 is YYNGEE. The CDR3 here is CASSAYHGEQFF. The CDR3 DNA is TGTGCCAGCAGCGCCTACCATGGTGAGCAGTTCTTC.

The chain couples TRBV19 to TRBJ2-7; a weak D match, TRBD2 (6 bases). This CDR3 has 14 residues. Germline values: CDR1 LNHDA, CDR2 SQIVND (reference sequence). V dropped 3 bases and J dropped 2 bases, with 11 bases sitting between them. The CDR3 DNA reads TGTGCCAGTAGTATTGTAGCGGCTGCCTACGAGCAGTACTTC. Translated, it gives CASSIVAAAYEQYF.

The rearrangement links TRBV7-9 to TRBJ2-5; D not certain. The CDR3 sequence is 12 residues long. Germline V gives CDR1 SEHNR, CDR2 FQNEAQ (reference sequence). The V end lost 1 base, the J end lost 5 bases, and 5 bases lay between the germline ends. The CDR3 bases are TGTGCCAGCAGCTTAGGGGCTGAGACCCAGTACTTC. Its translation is CASSLGAETQYF.

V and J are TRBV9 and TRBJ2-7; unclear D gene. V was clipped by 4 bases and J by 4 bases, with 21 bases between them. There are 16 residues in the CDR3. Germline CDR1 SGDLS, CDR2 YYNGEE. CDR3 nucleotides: TGTGCCAGCAGCCCCCGTAGTCAGGTCTTTTGGTACGAGCAGTACTTC. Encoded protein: CASSPRSQVFWYEQYF.

The CDR3: CATSRDTISYEQYF. The CDR3 DNA follows: TGTGCCACCAGCCGGGACACCATCTCCTACGAGCAGTACTTC. J is TRBJ2-7 and V is TRBV15, with D perhaps matching TRBD1 (6 bases). The V end was cut by 5 bases, the J end by 0 bases, with 11 bases between. The germline V gene encodes CDR1 LNHNV and CDR2 YYDKDF (reference sequence). CDR3 length: 14 amino acids.

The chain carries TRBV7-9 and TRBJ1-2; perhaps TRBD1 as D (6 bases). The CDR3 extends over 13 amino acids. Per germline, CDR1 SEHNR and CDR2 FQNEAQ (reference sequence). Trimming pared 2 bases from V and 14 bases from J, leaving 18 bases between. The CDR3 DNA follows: TGTGCCAGCAGCTTATTCTCTAACAGGGCGCGGACCTTC. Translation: CASSLFSNRARTF.